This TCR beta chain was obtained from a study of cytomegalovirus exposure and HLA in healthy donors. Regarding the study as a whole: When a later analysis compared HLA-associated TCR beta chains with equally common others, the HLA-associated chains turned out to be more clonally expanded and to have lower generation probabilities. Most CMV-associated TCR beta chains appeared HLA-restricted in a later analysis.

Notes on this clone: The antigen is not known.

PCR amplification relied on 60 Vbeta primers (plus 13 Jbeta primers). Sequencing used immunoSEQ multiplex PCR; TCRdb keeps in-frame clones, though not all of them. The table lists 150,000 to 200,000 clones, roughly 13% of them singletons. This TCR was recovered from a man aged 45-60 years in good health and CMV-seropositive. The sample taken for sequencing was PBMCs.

The CDR3 loop reads CASSYRTSGAGDTQYF. CDR3 DNA: TGTGCCAGCAGCTACCGGACTAGCGGGGCCGGAGATACGCAGTATTTT. The V call is TRBV7-9, the J call TRBJ2-3; 12 nucleotides agree with TRBD2. V dropped 4 bases and J dropped 5; count of bases not matched to a gene: 7. The CDR3 runs to 16 residues. Germline assignment: CDR1 SEHNR and CDR2 FQNEAQ (reference sequence). Based on the CDR3 plus reference TRBV7-9 and TRBJ2-3, the full variable domain is DTGVSQNPRHKITKRGQNVTFRCDPISEHNRLYWYRQTLGQGPEFLTYFQNEAQLEKSRLLSDRFSAERPKGSFSTLEIQRTEQGDSAMYLCASSYRTSGAGDTQYFGPGTRLTVL.